This T cell receptor beta chain was recorded in a study of Ad26.COV2.S vaccination and SARS-CoV-2 variants. Study observations and caveats: Assessments of TCR breadth and depth may have underestimated the total T cell responses. Substantial breadth was reported for post-vaccination spike-specific CD8+ and CD4+ T cells.

This clone showed up just once. Its target is not known. Treatment given: over 15 received Ad26.COV2.S at low or high dose, single or two shots; about 5 received placebo; per-sample allocation not given. Sampling was performed 63 days after the first vaccine or placebo injection. The CDR3 extends over 13 amino acids. Trimming took 1 base from V and 9 from J, leaving 10 bases between them. Germline V lookup: CDR1 LGHDT, CDR2 YNNKEL (reference sequence). Generated by immunoSEQ multiplex PCR, the TCRdb table keeps only in-frame clones and is missing some. Of about 680,000 clones listed, about 89% were seen once; the top ten hold over 1.3%.

The starting material was peripheral blood, obtained in a trial of Ad26.COV2.S vaccine versus placebo. The J gene is TRBJ1-5, the V gene TRBV3-1 (or the pseudogene TRBV3-2); D unresolved. The receptor comes from a person between 18 and 65 years old who received the Ad26.COV2.S COVID-19 vaccine or a placebo. The CDR3 loop reads CASSQATEGPQHF. The CDR3 coding sequence is TGTGCCAGCAGCCAAGCGACCGAGGGGCCCCAGCATTTT.